The 30 T cell receptor beta chains listed next were all sequenced from one sample in a study of T-cell memory formation after mild COVID-19. TCRdb fed the 5' RACE reads into MiXCR, producing one record per CDR3 protein. The sample holds about 290,000 distinct CDR3 sequences, about 15% seen once. The sample comprised PBMCs or a T cell subset sorted from them (not recorded which). These receptors were taken from a man aged 18 to 35 who had mild COVID-19 (a few samples of this study predate the infection). Cell type and time point are not known.

This clonotype came up many times. The gene calls are TRBV5-1 and TRBJ2-2; possible D gene TRBD1, 5 bases. This CDR3 contains 15 residues. Germline values: CDR1 SGHRS, CDR2 YFSETQ. The V end lost 2 bases, the J end lost 4 bases, and 12 bases lay between the germline ends. The DNA of the CDR3 is TGCGCCAGCAGCTTTTACAGGCCCCCCACCGGGGAGCTGTTTTTT. It is translated as CASSFYRPPTGELFF.

This clonotype was detected a few times. Lacking the conserved final phenylalanine or tryptophan, this CDR3 likely reflects a read error. The chain has TRBV6-5 and TRBJ1-6; no definite D call. Germline CDR1 MNHEY, CDR2 SVGAGI. The CDR3 has 15 amino acids. Trimming left V 6 bases short and J 3 bases short, with 12 bases between. In DNA, the CDR3 is TGTGCCAGCAGCAAAGAGGGAAACTATAATTCACCCCTCCACTCT. It yields the protein CASSKEGNYNSPLHS.

This clonotype was recorded a few times. V is TRBV7-9 and J is TRBJ2-3, with a weak D call TRBD1 (5 bases). Trimming shortened V by 1 base and J by 4 bases, and 15 bases separated the two germline ends. CDR1 is SEHNR, CDR2 FQNEAQ, per germline (reference sequence). This CDR3 comprises 16 residues. The CDR3 here is CASSLDMGLWADTQYF. The CDR3, as DNA: TGTGCCAGCAGCTTAGATATGGGGCTATGGGCAGATACGCAGTATTTT.

This clonotype was counted between two and nine times. The chain uses TRBV3-1 and TRBJ2-5; D might be TRBD2 (5 bases). Germline-derived CDR1 and CDR2 are LGHDT and YNNKEL (reference sequence). This CDR3 is built from 15 residues. Trimming shortened V by 0 bases and J by 7 bases, and 15 bases separated the two germline ends. The DNA of the CDR3 is TGTGCCAGCAGCCAAGAGCCCCGGGGAGCCCCGACCCAGTACTTC. Its protein is CASSQEPRGAPTQYF.

A few counts support this clonotype. The rearrangement links TRBV2 to TRBJ1-2; the match to TRBD1 covers 11 bases. V shed 4 bases, J shed 5 bases, and the junction held 3 bases outside the gene matches. Looked up from germline, CDR1 is SNHLY and CDR2 is FYNNEI. There are 14 residues in the CDR3. This CDR3 reads CASSGTGGNYGYTF. CDR3 sequence (DNA): TGTGCCAGCAGTGGGACAGGGGGCAATTATGGCTACACCTTC.

This clonotype was detected many times. CDR3: CASSRLGGATDTQYF. As DNA, the CDR3 is TGTGCCAGCAGCAGATTAGGGGGTGCCACAGATACGCAGTATTTT. The rearrangement uses TRBV11-2 and TRBJ2-3; tentative D call: TRBD1 (6 bases). V lost 5 bases, J lost 2 bases, and 14 bases lay in between. Germline CDR1 is SGHAT and CDR2 is FQNNGV. CDR3 length equals 15 residues.

The chain uses TRBV7-9 and TRBJ2-7; 9 nucleotides match TRBD1. The CDR3 is made up of 13 amino acids. The germline V gene has CDR1 SEHNR and CDR2 FQNEAQ (reference sequence). The CDR3, as DNA: TGTGCCAGCAGCGGCCGGGACAGGGACGAGGAGTACGTC. Translated, it gives CASSGRDRDEEYV.

The chain couples TRBV2 to TRBJ2-3; 9 bases line up with TRBD1. Germline V gene data show CDR1 as SNHLY and CDR2 as FYNNEI. The junction had 7 bases not matched to a gene; V was cut back by 5 bases and J by 4 bases. There are 15 residues in the CDR3. The CDR3 coding sequence is TGTGCCAGCAGTCAAGAGGGACAGGGATCAGATACGCAGTATTTT. As protein: CASSQEGQGSDTQYF.

The rearrangement uses TRBV7-8 and TRBJ1-1; D call uncertain. The V end lost 5 bases, the J end lost 8 bases, and 12 bases lay between the germline ends. The CDR3 is made up of 12 amino acids. CDR1 and CDR2 (germline): SGHVS, FQNEAQ. CDR3 nucleotide sequence: TGTGCCAGCAGCGGGTCGGTGAGCGAAGCTTTCTTT. Amino acid sequence: CASSGSVSEAFF.

The gene calls are TRBV5-6 and TRBJ1-2; D unresolved. The V end was cut by 0 bases, the J end by 8 bases, with 8 bases between. The germline CDR1 and CDR2 sequences are SGHDT and YYEEEE. The CDR3 is 12 residues long. CDR3 nucleotide sequence: TGTGCCAGCAGCTTGGATGCCAGGGGCTACACCTTC. Encoded protein: CASSLDARGYTF.

For this clonotype: A much larger clone is a single base away; this may be a read error. The rearrangement joins TRBV5-5 to TRBJ1-5, with 11 bases matching TRBD1. Trimming removed 5 bases from V and 8 bases from J; junction bases left unmatched: 9. The CDR3 runs to 15 residues. In germline, CDR1 is SGHKS, CDR2 YYEKEE (reference sequence). The CDR3 protein is CASRSDRGPGKPQHF. The CDR3 bases are TGTGCCAGCAGGTCGGACAGGGGGCCGGGGAAGCCCCAGCATTTT.

This clonotype was recorded many times. The chain joins TRBV6-1 to TRBJ2-5; a possible D gene is TRBD2 (5 bases). The CDR3 sequence is 14 residues long. V dropped 8 bases and J dropped 2 bases, with 15 bases sitting between them. Germline CDR1 reads MNHNS; CDR2 reads SASEGT. The CDR3 DNA is TGTGCCAGCTCGGGGAATGGGCATCAAGAGACCCAGTACTTC. Protein sequence: CASSGNGHQETQYF.

This chain connects TRBV6-6 to TRBJ2-1; a possible D gene is TRBD1 (5 bases). The V and J ends lost 7 bases and 9 bases respectively, with 10 bases between them. Germline V gene data show CDR1 as MNHNY and CDR2 as SVGAGI (reference sequence). CDR3 length equals 11 residues. CDR3 nucleotide sequence: TGTGCCAGCAATAGCAGGGTTGAGCAGTTCTTC. Translating it yields CASNSRVEQFF.

V is TRBV24-1 and J is TRBJ2-2, with TRBD1 matching over 9 bases. The ends lost 2 bases at V and 8 bases at J; junction bases unmatched: 2. Germline V gene sequence: CDR1 KGHDR, CDR2 SFDVKD. This CDR3 is 14 amino acids long. Written as DNA, the CDR3 is TGTGCCACCAGTGATTCCGGACAGGGGGGGGAGCTGTTTTTT. It yields the protein CATSDSGQGGELFF.

At least ten counts were recorded for this clonotype. The rearrangement links TRBV12-3 or TRBV12-4 to TRBJ1-2; tentative D call: TRBD1 (5 bases). V shed 7 bases and J shed 4 bases, with 13 bases lying between them. The CDR3 contains 13 residues. The CDR3 sequence: CASIARDGYGYTF. CDR3 in DNA: TGTGCCAGCATTGCCAGGGATGGCTATGGCTACACCTTC.

This clonotype was detected ten times or more. V is TRBV3-1 and J is TRBJ2-5; 15 bases align to TRBD2. CDR1 is LGHDT and CDR2 is YNNKEL in the germline V gene (reference sequence). CDR3 size: 16 residues. V lost 7 bases, J lost 4 bases, and 7 bases stayed unmatched. The CDR3 loop is CASKWTSGGAVETQYF. CDR3 bases: TGTGCCAGCAAATGGACTAGCGGGGGGGCCGTAGAGACCCAGTACTTC.

Only a few counts were recorded for this clonotype. CDR3 residues: CASSTLAGGIYEQFF. CDR3 DNA: TGTGCCAGCAGCACTCTAGCGGGGGGTATATATGAGCAGTTCTTC. The genes are TRBV11-2 and TRBJ2-1, with TRBD2 matching over 11 bases. The germline gives CDR1 SGHAT, CDR2 FQNNGV. The CDR3 sequence is 15 residues long. The V segment lost 5 bases and the J segment 8 bases; nucleotides outside the gene matches: 8.

This clonotype showed up just a few times. V usage is TRBV6-5 and J usage is TRBJ1-1; D remains unclear. V gave up 2 bases and J gave up 3 bases, with 7 bases separating them. The CDR3 totals 13 residues. The germline V gene has CDR1 MNHEY and CDR2 SVGAGI. The CDR3 region has the DNA TGTGCCAGCAGTTACCTACAAGACACTGAAGCTTTCTTT. Its translation is CASSYLQDTEAFF.

V usage is TRBV4-1 and J usage is TRBJ2-2, with D hard to call. Looked up from germline, CDR1 is MGHRA and CDR2 is YSYEKL. The V end was cut by 3 bases, the J end by 2 bases, with 7 bases between. The CDR3 is 14 amino acids. CDR3 nucleotides: TGCGCCAGCAGCCAGCTGGTAAACACCGGGGAGCTGTTTTTT. Its translation: CASSQLVNTGELFF.

This clonotype was picked up a small number of times. V is TRBV4-2 and J is TRBJ1-2, with D maybe TRBD1 (6 bases). This CDR3 spans 13 amino acids. Between the trimmed V and J ends, which lost 2 bases and 8 bases, there was a span of 12 bases. Germline CDR1 is LGHNA and CDR2 is YNFKEQ. CDR3 coding DNA: TGTGCCAGCAGCCAACCAGGGGCATGGGGCTACACCTTC. Translated, it gives CASSQPGAWGYTF.

This clonotype was counted ten times or more. The chain couples TRBV12-3 or TRBV12-4 to TRBJ2-1, with 11 positions matching TRBD2. V shed 6 bases and J 7 bases; nucleotides not matched to a gene: 5. The CDR3 is made up of 14 amino acids. This CDR3 is CASSPSGGHNEQFF. The CDR3 DNA follows: TGTGCCAGCAGCCCTAGCGGGGGGCATAATGAGCAGTTCTTC.

The V call is TRBV3-1, the J call TRBJ2-2; D call uncertain. Trimming removed 0 bases from V and 5 bases from J, with 10 bases in between. This CDR3 contains 15 residues. Germline CDR1 and CDR2: LGHDT and YNNKEL (reference sequence). CDR3 protein: CASSQEVAPTGELFF. The CDR3 DNA reads as TGTGCCAGCAGCCAAGAAGTCGCCCCGACCGGGGAGCTGTTTTTT. Based on the CDR3 plus reference TRBV3-1 and TRBJ2-2, the full variable domain is DTAVSQTPKYLVTQMGNDKSIKCEQNLGHDTMYWYKQDSKKFLKIMFSYNNKELIINETVPNRFSPKSPDKAHLNLHINSLELGDSAVYFCASSQEVAPTGELFFGEGSRLTVL.

J is TRBJ2-3 and V is TRBV2; unclear D gene. The CDR3 contains 13 residues. V was clipped by 2 bases and J by 7 bases, with 10 bases between them. CDR1 SNHLY and CDR2 FYNNEI come from the germline V gene. The CDR3 DNA is TGTGCCAGCAGTGAAATTTCCCCTTATACGCAGTATTTT. This translates into CASSEISPYTQYF.

In this sample, this clonotype turned up a few times. The chain employs TRBV5-4 and TRBJ2-2, with 12 bases matching TRBD2. V trimming: 3 bases; J trimming: 7 bases; junction bases outside the gene matches: 7. Germline CDR1 SGHNT, CDR2 YYREEE (reference sequence). This CDR3 is 16 amino acids long. CDR3 region: CASSSGLAGSRGELFF. CDR3 sequence (DNA): TGTGCCAGCAGCTCCGGACTAGCGGGGTCCCGCGGGGAGCTGTTTTTT.

This clonotype was observed a handful of times. The chain uses TRBV20-1 and TRBJ2-2, with 7 bases identical to TRBD1. This CDR3 is built from 13 residues. V lost 6 bases to trimming and J lost 4 bases; unmatched junction nucleotides: 5. Germline V gene sequence: CDR1 DFQATT, CDR2 SNEGSKA (reference sequence). CDR3 sequence (DNA): TGCAGTGCGTACAGGGGCCCCACCGGGGAGCTGTTTTTT. This translates into CSAYRGPTGELFF.

This clonotype was found a few times. V gene TRBV5-1 combines with J gene TRBJ2-5; tentatively, D is TRBD1 (5 bases). Germline-derived CDR1 and CDR2 are SGHRS and YFSETQ. The CDR3 runs 14 residues. The V and J ends lost 4 bases and 4 bases respectively, with 14 bases between them. For the CDR3, the DNA is TGCGCCAGCAGCCCCTTCGGCCAGGGAGAGACCCAGTACTTC. This codes for CASSPFGQGETQYF.

V usage is TRBV5-1 and J usage is TRBJ2-2, with D unclear. The CDR3 spans 16 residues. V lost 0 bases, J lost 0 bases, and 9 bases lay in between. In germline, CDR1 is SGHRS, CDR2 YFSETQ. The CDR3 DNA sequence: TGCGCCAGCAGCTTGGGGCCCAGGACGAACACCGGGGAGCTGTTTTTT. This sequence encodes CASSLGPRTNTGELFF.

The rearrangement joins TRBV6-2 or TRBV6-3 to TRBJ2-4; the D gene is possibly TRBD2 (6 bases). Germline-derived CDR1 and CDR2 are MNHEY and SVGEGT. The CDR3 runs 14 residues. The V end was cut by 0 bases, the J end by 6 bases, with 9 bases between. The CDR3 protein is CASSYSGTANIQYF. The CDR3 coding sequence is TGTGCCAGCAGTTACTCTGGGACTGCAAACATTCAGTACTTC.

This clonotype came up once. The chain carries TRBV29-1 and TRBJ1-2; a possible D gene is TRBD1 (6 bases). Germline assignment: CDR1 SQVTM and CDR2 ANQGSEA. The V end was cut by 2 bases, the J end by 2 bases, with 12 bases between. The CDR3 sequence is 14 residues long. Written as DNA, the CDR3 is TGCAGCGTTGAAAGTATACAGGGAAACTATGGCTACACCTTC. It codes for CSVESIQGNYGYTF.

This clonotype turned up a few times. V and J are TRBV7-9 and TRBJ2-3; unclear D gene. Between the trimmed V and J ends, which lost 4 bases and 4 bases, there was a span of 6 bases. Per the germline V gene, CDR1 is SEHNR and CDR2 is FQNEAQ (reference sequence). The CDR3 is 12 residues long. The CDR3 reads CASSWAPDTQYF. The CDR3 nucleotides are TGTGCCAGCAGCTGGGCGCCAGATACGCAGTATTTT.